Listed below are T cell receptor beta chains from one sample, sequenced in a study of T cell repertoires in cytomegalovirus infection. One entry per CDR3 protein results from TCRdb running MiXCR on the reads. The sample shows 400,000 or so distinct CDR3 sequences, roughly 30% of them seen only once. Sequencing was performed on PBMCs. The receptors come from a human donor in good health (CMV status not recorded). Some clones in this sample may be carry-over from other donors' samples. The conserved cysteine and the conserved F or W are not part of the CDR3 here.

TRBV12-3/TRBV12-4	TRBJ1-5	ASSPGITRNQPQH
TRBV11-2	TRBJ2-2	ASSSVMTGELF
TRBV6-4	TRBJ2-1	ASRQLAGELNEQF
TRBV4-2	TRBJ2-3	ASSQEVTSGGTDTQY
TRBV20-1	TRBJ1-4	SAGRDAANEKLF
TRBV20-1	TRBJ2-3	SASQGGADTQY
TRBV19	TRBJ1-2	ASTQSRGGGTLSTGYT
TRBV20-1	TRBJ2-5	SARDGTSPQETQY
TRBV12-3/TRBV12-4	TRBJ2-7	ASSLRSGQNYEQY
TRBV7-2	TRBJ2-4	ASSNRVSKNIQY
TRBV6-4	TRBJ2-3	ASSDDQGSTDTQY
TRBV20-1	TRBJ2-1	SASLSGVSYNEQF
TRBV4-2	TRBJ2-5	ASSQGTTSGVQETQY
TRBV7-3	TRBJ2-5	ASNEPSADRETQY
TRBV12-3/TRBV12-4	TRBJ1-1	ASSFVARVTEAF
TRBV4-1	TRBJ1-5	ASSQEDRENQPQH
TRBV7-8	TRBJ2-5	ASSLEPDFETQY
TRBV11-3	TRBJ1-1	ASSLGPPPTQPREAF
TRBV11-2	TRBJ2-5	ASSFGGVGQETQY
TRBV6-1	TRBJ2-1	ASSAASWNEQF
TRBV5-1	TRBJ2-5	ASSPSGGNPQETQY
TRBV28	TRBJ1-6	ASSSRVSPLH
TRBV4-3	TRBJ2-7	ASSQGTSYEQY
TRBV19	TRBJ2-7	ACSTYRVSVDEQY
TRBV20-1	TRBJ2-1	SVTGLASYNEQF
TRBV12-3/TRBV12-4	TRBJ2-3	SSSWDRVSTDTQY
TRBV20-1	TRBJ2-7	SARVPGPVWEQY
TRBV28	TRBJ1-1	ASSTGDRASTEAL
TRBV6-6	TRBJ2-7	ASSYSGTGVEQY